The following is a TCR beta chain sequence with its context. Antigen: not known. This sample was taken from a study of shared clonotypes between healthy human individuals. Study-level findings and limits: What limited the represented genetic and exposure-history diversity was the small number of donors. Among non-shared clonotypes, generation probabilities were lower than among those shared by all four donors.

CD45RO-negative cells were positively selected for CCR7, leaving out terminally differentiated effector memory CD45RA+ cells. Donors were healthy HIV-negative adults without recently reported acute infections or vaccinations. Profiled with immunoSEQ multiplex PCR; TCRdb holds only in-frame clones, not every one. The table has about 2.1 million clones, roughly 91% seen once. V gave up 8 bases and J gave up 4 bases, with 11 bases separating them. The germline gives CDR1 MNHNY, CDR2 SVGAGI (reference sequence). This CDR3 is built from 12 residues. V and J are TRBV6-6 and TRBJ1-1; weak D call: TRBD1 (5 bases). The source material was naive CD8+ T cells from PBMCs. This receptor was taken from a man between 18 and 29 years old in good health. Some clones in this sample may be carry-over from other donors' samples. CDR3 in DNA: TGTGCCAGCCTACGCGGGGGCACTGAAGCTTTCTTT. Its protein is CASLRGGTEAFF.